This T cell receptor (beta chain) was captured in a study of identifying expanded T cells in peripheral blood. In its sample, this clone was seen a few times. Sequencing used immunoSEQ multiplex PCR; TCRdb keeps in-frame clones, though not all of them. The table records about 58,000 clones, approximately 89% of them present only once. V dropped 4 bases and J dropped 13 bases, with 11 bases sitting between them. Germline CDR1 and CDR2: SGHTA and FQGNSA. This CDR3 is 11 amino acids long. No infections or other immune events were documented during collection. The chain couples TRBV7-2 to TRBJ2-1; D is unresolved. The sequence was obtained from a person between 18 and 70 years old in good health. Sequenced input: blood. As DNA, the CDR3 is TGTGCCAGCAGCTCTGCGAGTACCCAGTTCTTC. Its translation: CASSSASTQFF.